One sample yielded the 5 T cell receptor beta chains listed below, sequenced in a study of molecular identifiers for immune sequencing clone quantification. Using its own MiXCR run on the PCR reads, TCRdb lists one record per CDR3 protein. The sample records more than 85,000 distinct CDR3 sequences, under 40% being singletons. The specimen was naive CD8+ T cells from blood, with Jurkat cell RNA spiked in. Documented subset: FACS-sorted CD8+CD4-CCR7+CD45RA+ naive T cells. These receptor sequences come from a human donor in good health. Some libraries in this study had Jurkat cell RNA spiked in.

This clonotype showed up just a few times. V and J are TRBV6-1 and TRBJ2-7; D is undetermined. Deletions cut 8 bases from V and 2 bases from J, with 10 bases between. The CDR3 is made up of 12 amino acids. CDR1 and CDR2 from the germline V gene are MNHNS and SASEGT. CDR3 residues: CASGTPAYEQYF. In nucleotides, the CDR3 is TGTGCCAGCGGAACGCCCGCCTACGAGCAGTACTTC.

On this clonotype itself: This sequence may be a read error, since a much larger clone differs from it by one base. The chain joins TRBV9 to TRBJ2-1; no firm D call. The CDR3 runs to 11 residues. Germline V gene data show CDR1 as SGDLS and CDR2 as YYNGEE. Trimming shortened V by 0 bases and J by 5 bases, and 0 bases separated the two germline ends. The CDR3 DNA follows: TGTGCCAGCAGCGTAGACAATGAGCAGTTCTTC. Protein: CASSVDNEQFF. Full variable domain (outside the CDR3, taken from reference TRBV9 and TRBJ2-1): DSGVTQTPKHLITATGQRVTLRCSPRSGDLSVYWYQQSLDQGLQFLIQYYNGEERAKGNILERFSAQQFPDLHSELNLSSLELGDSALYFCASSVDNEQFFGPGTRLTVL.

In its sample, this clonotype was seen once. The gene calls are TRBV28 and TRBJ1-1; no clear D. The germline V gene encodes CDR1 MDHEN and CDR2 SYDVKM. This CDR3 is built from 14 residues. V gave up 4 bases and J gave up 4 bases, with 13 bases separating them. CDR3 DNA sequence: TGTGCCAGCAGTTCGTTTCTATTTCCCACTGAAGCTTTCTTT. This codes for CASSSFLFPTEAFF. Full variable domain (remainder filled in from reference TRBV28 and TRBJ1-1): DVKVTQSSRYLVKRTGEKVFLECVQDMDHENMFWYRQDPGLGLRLIYFSYDVKMKEKGDIPEGYSVSREKKERFSLILESASTNQTSMYLCASSSFLFPTEAFFGQGTRLTVV.

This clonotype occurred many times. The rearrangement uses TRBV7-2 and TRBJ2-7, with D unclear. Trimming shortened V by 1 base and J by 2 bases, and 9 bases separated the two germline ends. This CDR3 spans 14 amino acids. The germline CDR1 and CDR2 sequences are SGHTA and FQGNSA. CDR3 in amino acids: CASSLVSAAYEQYF. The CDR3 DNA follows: TGTGCCAGCAGCTTAGTAAGCGCCGCCTACGAGCAGTACTTC.

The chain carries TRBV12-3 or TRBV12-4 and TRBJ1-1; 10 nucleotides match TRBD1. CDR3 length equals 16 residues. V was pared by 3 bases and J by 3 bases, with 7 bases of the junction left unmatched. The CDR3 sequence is CASSFVTGGADTEAFF. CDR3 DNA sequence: TGTGCCAGCAGTTTCGTGACAGGGGGCGCGGACACTGAAGCTTTCTTT.